The clone carrying this TCR beta chain was recorded at least ten times. Its antigen is still unknown. These data belong to a study of T cells in Graves' hyperthyroidism and ophthalmopathy. Study-level results: Blood also contained most expanded thyroid clonotypes above 0.001. Ophthalmopathy onset followed model prediction by a median approximately six months.

Authors of the study amplified TCR beta CDR3 regions from RNA transcripts. The HTBI primer set was used in a first-round RT-PCR of the TCR CDR3. Via MiXCR, TCRdb re-called the multiplex PCR reads, giving one row per CDR3 protein. Of about 340,000 distinct CDR3 sequences in the sample, roughly 18% were seen once. Hyperthyroidism in the patients, aged 18 to 65, was newly diagnosed and under 2 months in duration. Exclusion criteria comprised uncontrolled infection, other autoimmune disease, pregnancy or lactation. This CDR3 contains 15 residues. After removal of 5 bases from V and 4 bases from J, the junction contained 8 bases not matched to a gene. The V gene's germline CDR1 is MNHEY and CDR2 SMNVEV (reference sequence).

The V and J genes are TRBV27 and TRBJ2-5; 9 bases map to TRBD2. Sequences were obtained from blood. This clonotype was sampled from a woman aged 45-65 years with Graves' hyperthyroidism. This chain's CDR3 is CASSKRAGGRETQYF. The CDR3, as DNA: TGTGCCAGCAGTAAACGAGCGGGAGGCAGAGAGACCCAGTACTTC.